This record covers a single T cell receptor beta chain. Its antigen is as yet unknown. The data are from a study of high-grade serous ovarian cancer treatment subgroups. Overall study results and limits: Same-patient tumor repertoires overlapped at roughly 0.1 to 0.79; different patients barely overlapped. Repertoire analysis covered CDR3 alone, not CDR1 or CDR2.

Tumor tissue was taken before any definitive surgery or chemotherapy was given. V dropped 6 bases and J dropped 9; count of bases not matched to a gene: 6. Per the germline V gene, CDR1 is MNHNS and CDR2 is SASEGT. The CDR3 runs to 14 residues. Produced via immunoSEQ multiplex PCR; TCRdb's table is partial and in-frame only. The repertoire holds 30,000 to 40,000 clones, with over 60% as singletons. The gene calls are TRBV6-1 and TRBJ1-6, with 9 bases that match TRBD1. Sequencing was done on a sample of tumor tissue. The receptor was derived from a human donor with high-grade serous ovarian cancer. CDR3 sequence reads: CASRAGTGLSPLHF. The CDR3 nucleotides are TGTGCCAGCAGAGCCGGGACAGGGCTTTCACCCCTCCACTTT.